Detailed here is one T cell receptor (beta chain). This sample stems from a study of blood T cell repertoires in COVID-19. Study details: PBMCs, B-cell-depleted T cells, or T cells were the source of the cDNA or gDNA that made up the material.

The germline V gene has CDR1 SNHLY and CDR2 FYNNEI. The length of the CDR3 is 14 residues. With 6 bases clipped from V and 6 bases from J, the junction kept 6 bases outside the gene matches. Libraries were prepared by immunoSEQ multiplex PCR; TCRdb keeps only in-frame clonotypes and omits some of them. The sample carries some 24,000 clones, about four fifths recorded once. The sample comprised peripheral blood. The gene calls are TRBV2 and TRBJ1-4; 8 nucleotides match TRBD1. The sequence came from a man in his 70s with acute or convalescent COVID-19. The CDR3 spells CASSKQGGDEKLFF. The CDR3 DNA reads TGTGCCAGCAGCAAACAGGGGGGGGATGAAAAACTGTTTTTT.